The rows below give T cell receptor beta chains drawn from one sample of a study of multiple sclerosis patients with progressive multifocal leukoencephalopathy. Measured with immunoSEQ multiplex PCR; TCRdb has only the in-frame clones, and not every one. The sample records 25,000 to 30,000 clones, almost 90% being singletons. The material was PBMCs, obtained from a patient treated with natalizumab. All receptors derive from a human donor with multiple sclerosis. The CDR3 runs from the conserved cysteine through the conserved F or W. Fields, in order: clone size, D gene, V gene, J gene, CDR3 DNA, CDR3 protein. D genes are given only for firm matches. Only some rows state a clone size, as once, few, many or a class for expanded clones.

>-|-|TRBV10-2|TRBJ1-2
TGCGCCAGCAGTGAGCCCCCTCGGGGGGGCGCCTACTATGGCTACACCTTC
CASSEPPRGGAYYGYTF
>-|TRBD1|TRBV6-5|TRBJ1-1
TGTGCCAGCAGTTTGGGACAGGTGAACACTGAAGCTTTCTTT
CASSLGQVNTEAFF
>-|-|TRBV7-3|TRBJ1-5
TGTGCCAGCAATTCCCAGAATTCACCCAGGGTGGGCAATCAGCCCCAGCATTTT
CASNSQNSPRVGNQPQHF
>-|TRBD1|TRBV25-1|TRBJ2-7
TGTGCCAGCAGTGTACAGGGGCCCAATGACGAGCAGTACTTC
CASSVQGPNDEQYF
>few|-|TRBV10-3|TRBJ1-1
TGTGCCATCGAACGGGGGGCTGGTGAAGCTTTCTTT
CAIERGAGEAFF
>-|-|TRBV28|TRBJ1-5
TGTGCCAGCAGTTTTGGCCCGGGCCGTCATAGCAATCAGCCCCAGCATTTT
CASSFGPGRHSNQPQHF
>few|-|TRBV15|TRBJ2-2
TGTGCCACCAGCCGAGGGTCGAACACCGGGGAGCTGTTTTTT
CATSRGSNTGELFF
>few|-|TRBV27|TRBJ2-1
TGTGCCAGCAGCCGGTCCGGGACGGGGGCCGCCGGGCAGTTCTTC
CASSRSGTGAAGQFF
>-|TRBD2|TRBV7-2|TRBJ2-5
TGTGCCAGCAGCTTCACAGCGGGGAAAGAGACCCAGTACTTC
CASSFTAGKETQYF
>-|-|TRBV13|TRBJ1-2
TGTGCCAGCAGCACACGGGGGTTCGATAGCGACTATGGCTACACCTTC
CASSTRGFDSDYGYTF
>-|TRBD1|TRBV7-2|TRBJ1-2
TGTGCCAGCAGCTCCCGGACAGGAAAACTCTATGGCTACACCTTC
CASSSRTGKLYGYTF
>once|-|TRBV9|TRBJ1-4
TGTGCCAGCAGCGTAGGGCAGTCCGGAGCTAATGAAAAACTGTTTTTT
CASSVGQSGANEKLFF
>-|-|TRBV6-5|TRBJ2-7
TGTGCCAGCAGTTACTTTAAAGGCCAGGAGCAGTACTTC
CASSYFKGQEQYF
>once|-|TRBV10-2|TRBJ1-1
TGCGCCAGCAGAATCCGACCAAGAGGGCCGACTGAAGCTTTCTTT
CASRIRPRGPTEAFF
>-|TRBD1|TRBV30|TRBJ1-2
TGTGCCTGGAGTTTGACAGGGCGGGGAGGCTACACCTTC
CAWSLTGRGGYTF
>-|TRBD2|TRBV7-9|TRBJ2-3
TGTGCCAGCAGCTTAAGGGGACTAGGGGATACGCAGTATTTT
CASSLRGLGDTQYF
>-|-|TRBV9|TRBJ1-6
TGTGCCAGCAGCGTAGATGATGGTGTTTCACCCCTCCACTTT
CASSVDDGVSPLHF
>-|-|TRBV7-9|TRBJ1-1
TGTGCCAGCAGCTTAGACGGGGTTGAAGCTTTCTTT
CASSLDGVEAFF
>-|-|TRBV5-1|TRBJ2-1
TGCGCCAGCAGAATAGACCCGCAAGGGAATGAGCAGTTCTTC
CASRIDPQGNEQFF
>-|TRBD1|TRBV9|TRBJ1-1
TGTGCCAGCAGCGTATTGGGACAGTTGAACACTGAAGCTTTCTTT
CASSVLGQLNTEAFF
>-|-|TRBV7-9|TRBJ2-7
TGTGCCAGCGGGGCAGGGTCCTACGAGCAGTACTTC
CASGAGSYEQYF
>-|-|TRBV10-2|TRBJ2-7
TGCGCCAGCAGTGAGGTGCAGTCCCACAGCTCCTACGAGCAGTACTTC
CASSEVQSHSSYEQYF
>-|-|TRBV5-5|TRBJ2-7
TGTGCCAGCAGCTTAAGCGGATTCCCGGCAGGGAGGGGGGCCTACGAGCAGTACTTC
CASSLSGFPAGRGAYEQYF
>-|-|TRBV6-5|TRBJ2-3
TGTGCCAGCAGTTACTCGGACAGCACAGATACGCAGTATTTT
CASSYSDSTDTQYF